The 9 T cell receptor beta chains below all came from one sample that was sequenced in a study of OX40 agonist ivuxolimab in advanced cancers. Assay used: immunoSEQ multiplex PCR; TCRdb lists only in-frame clones, some missing. The sample lists approximately 54,000 clones; roughly 90% were seen once. Here the sequenced sample was CD4+ or CD8+ T cells sorted from blood, taken in a trial of the OX40 agonist ivuxolimab. These receptors originate from an adult with an advanced solid tumor such as melanoma, head and neck, liver or kidney cancer.

This chain uses TRBV2 with TRBJ2-5, with D unclear. The assigned J gene may be wrong: the sequence end matches TRBJ2-7 better. The CDR3 is 13 residues long. Looked up from germline, CDR1 is SNHLY and CDR2 is FYNNEI. The CDR3 DNA sequence: TGTGCCAGCAGTGAAGGTCATTCCTACGAGCAGTACTTC. It specifies CASSEGHSYEQYF.

The chain carries TRBV7-3 and TRBJ1-1; weak D call: TRBD1 (5 bases). V was clipped by 5 bases and J by 0 bases, with 22 bases between them. Germline loops: CDR1 SGHTA, CDR2 FQGTGA. CDR3 size: 18 residues. The CDR3 loop reads CASSPTGAGPFMNTEAFF. The CDR3 nucleotides are TGTGCCAGCAGCCCAACAGGCGCCGGCCCCTTTATGAACACTGAAGCTTTCTTT. Drawing the rest from reference TRBV7-3 and TRBJ1-1, the complete variable domain is GAGVSQTPSNKVTEKGKYVELRCDPISGHTALYWYRQSLGQGPEFLIYFQGTGAADDSGLPNDRFFAVRPEGSVSTLKIQRTERGDSAVYLCASSPTGAGPFMNTEAFFGQGTRLTVV.

The chain combines TRBV7-3 with TRBJ2-1; 10 nucleotides line up with TRBD2. The length of the CDR3 is 15 residues. V dropped 5 bases and J dropped 4; count of bases not matched to a gene: 5. CDR1 and CDR2 (germline): SGHTA, FQGTGA. The CDR3 DNA is TGTGCCAGCAGCGAAAGCGGGGGGGCGTACAATGAGCAGTTCTTC. The encoded protein is CASSESGGAYNEQFF.

This chain joins TRBV6-5 and TRBJ1-6; D unresolved. Trimming left V 2 bases short and J 6 bases short, with 8 bases between. Per the germline V gene, CDR1 is MNHEY and CDR2 is SVGAGI. The CDR3 is made up of 14 amino acids. DNA for the CDR3: TGTGCCAGCAGTTACGGGCCGCTTAATTCACCCCTCCACTTT. It specifies CASSYGPLNSPLHF.

CDR3 nucleotide sequence: TGTGCCAGTACCTTGACAGGGGGGTCGTATGAGCAGTTCTTC. The encoded protein is CASTLTGGSYEQFF. The rearrangement joins TRBV19 to TRBJ2-1; 9 bases map to TRBD1. The CDR3 runs 14 residues. The germline V gene encodes CDR1 LNHDA and CDR2 SQIVND (reference sequence). Trimming removed 7 bases from V and 8 bases from J; junction bases left unmatched: 9. The complete variable domain, with remaining parts taken from reference TRBV19 and TRBJ2-1, reads DGGITQSPKYLFRKEGQNVTLSCEQNLNHDAMYWYRQDPGQGLRLIYYSQIVNDFQKGDIAEGYSVSREKKESFPLTVTSAQKNPTAFYLCASTLTGGSYEQFFGPGTRLTVL.

The V and J genes are TRBV30 and TRBJ1-5; D remains ambiguous. V was clipped by 5 bases and J by 7 bases, with 12 bases between them. Germline V gene data show CDR1 as GTSNPN and CDR2 as SVGIG (reference sequence). The CDR3 consists of 12 residues. CDR3 protein: CAWEGSGQPQHF. In nucleotides, the CDR3 is TGTGCCTGGGAGGGATCTGGGCAGCCCCAGCATTTT.

The chain employs TRBV19 and TRBJ1-1, with 9 bases aligning to TRBD1. V gave up 6 bases and J gave up 1 base; unmatched junction bases: 15. This CDR3 is 18 amino acids long. Looked up from germline, CDR1 is LNHDA and CDR2 is SQIVND (reference sequence). CDR3 amino acids: CASSRRPLTGGENTEAFF. The CDR3 nucleotides read TGTGCCAGTAGCCGTCGACCCTTAACAGGGGGCGAGAACACTGAAGCTTTCTTT.

This clone was observed once. The chain links TRBV7-2 to TRBJ1-2; TRBD1 agrees at 9 bases. The CDR3 runs to 15 residues. CDR1 and CDR2 (germline): SGHTA, FQGNSA. V gave up 3 bases and J gave up 8 bases; unmatched junction bases: 10. Here the CDR3 reads CASSFIQGAYLGYTF. CDR3 sequence (DNA): TGTGCCAGCAGCTTTATACAGGGGGCGTACCTGGGCTACACCTTC.

The chain employs TRBV9 and TRBJ2-3; D is unresolved. CDR1 is SGDLS and CDR2 is YYNGEE in the germline V gene. This CDR3 spans 17 amino acids. Trimming left V 0 bases short and J 6 bases short, with 20 bases between. The CDR3 spells CASSVEPASRHVDTQYF. Here the CDR3 DNA reads TGTGCCAGCAGCGTAGAACCAGCGTCGCGTCATGTGGATACGCAGTATTTT.